This T cell receptor beta chain was retrieved from a study of control samples from healthy donors and cancer patients. Germline values: CDR1 SGHAT, CDR2 FQNNGV. The CDR3 contains 14 residues. With V trimmed by 3 bases and J by 2 bases, 1 base remained unmatched. The method was immunoSEQ multiplex PCR; TCRdb's version includes in-frame clones alone and lacks a portion of them. The data contain around 95,000 clones, approximately 86% of them singletons. A single count supports this clone. This clonotype was obtained from a man aged 30 to 45 in good health. This chain links TRBV11-2 with TRBJ2-1; 7 nucleotides line up with TRBD1. The sequenced material came from blood. DNA for the CDR3: TGTGCCAGCAGCTTCAGGGGGACCTACAATGAGCAGTTCTTC. Amino acid sequence: CASSFRGTYNEQFF. Complete variable domain (other parts from reference TRBV11-2 and TRBJ2-1): EAGVAQSPRYKIIEKRQSVAFWCNPISGHATLYWYQQILGQGPKLLIQFQNNGVVDDSQLPKDRFSAERLKGVDSTLKIQPAKLEDSAVYLCASSFRGTYNEQFFGPGTRLTVL.